This TCR beta chain was profiled in a study of cytomegalovirus exposure and HLA in healthy donors. This CDR3 has 15 residues. Germline V gene data show CDR1 as LNHDA and CDR2 as SQIVND (reference sequence). V gave up 6 bases and J gave up 2 bases, with 14 bases separating them. The study ran its PCR with 60 Vbeta and 13 Jbeta primers. Some clones are missing from TCRdb's copy, which holds only in-frame ones; the method was immunoSEQ multiplex PCR. The repertoire has 160,000 or so clones, around 83% of them found once; the top ten carry about 2.3%. The study, taken as a whole, reports: When presence/absence was analysed, sequencing depth was taken to be roughly uniform across donors. Reportedly, cytomegalovirus status was diagnosed with high sensitivity and specificity.

Of note for this clone: The target antigen is unknown.

The sample comprised PBMCs. This TCR derives from a woman under 30 in good health and CMV-seronegative. The rearrangement joins TRBV19 to TRBJ2-1, with D unclear. The CDR3 is CASSPVELPYNEQFF. For the CDR3, the DNA is TGTGCCAGTAGCCCCGTGGAGCTCCCCTACAATGAGCAGTTCTTC.